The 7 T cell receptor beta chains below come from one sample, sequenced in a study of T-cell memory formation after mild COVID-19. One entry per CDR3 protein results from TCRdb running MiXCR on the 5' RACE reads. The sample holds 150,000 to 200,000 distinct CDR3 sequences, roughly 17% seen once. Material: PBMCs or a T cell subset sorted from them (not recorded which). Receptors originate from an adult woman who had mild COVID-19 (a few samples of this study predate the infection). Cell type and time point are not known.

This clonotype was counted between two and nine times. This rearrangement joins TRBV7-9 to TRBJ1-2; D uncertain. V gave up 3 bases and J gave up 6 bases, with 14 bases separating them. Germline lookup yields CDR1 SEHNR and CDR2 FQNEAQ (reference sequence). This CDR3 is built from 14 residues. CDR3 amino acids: CASSFPGHEDGYTF. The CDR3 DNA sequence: TGTGCCAGCAGCTTCCCAGGTCACGAGGATGGCTACACCTTC. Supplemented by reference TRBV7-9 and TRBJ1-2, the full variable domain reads DTGVSQNPRHKITKRGQNVTFRCDPISEHNRLYWYRQTLGQGPEFLTYFQNEAQLEKSRLLSDRFSAERPKGSFSTLEIQRTEQGDSAMYLCASSFPGHEDGYTFGSGTRLTVV.

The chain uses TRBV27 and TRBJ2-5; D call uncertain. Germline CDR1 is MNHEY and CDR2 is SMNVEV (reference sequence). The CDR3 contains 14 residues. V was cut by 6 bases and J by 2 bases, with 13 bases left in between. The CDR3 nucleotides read TGTGCCAGCAGGCCTTCAGGAATTCAAGAGACCCAGTACTTC. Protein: CASRPSGIQETQYF.

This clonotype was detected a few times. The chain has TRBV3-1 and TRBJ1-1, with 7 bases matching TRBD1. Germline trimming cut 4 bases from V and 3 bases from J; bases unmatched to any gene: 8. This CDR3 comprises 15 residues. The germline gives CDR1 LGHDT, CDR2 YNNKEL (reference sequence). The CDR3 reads CASSLYPTGDTEAFF. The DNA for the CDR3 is TGTGCCAGCAGCCTCTACCCTACAGGGGACACTGAAGCTTTCTTT.

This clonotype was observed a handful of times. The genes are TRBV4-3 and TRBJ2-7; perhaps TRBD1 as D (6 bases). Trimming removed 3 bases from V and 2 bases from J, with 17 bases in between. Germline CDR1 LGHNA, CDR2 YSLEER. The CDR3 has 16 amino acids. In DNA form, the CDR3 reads TGCGCCAGCAGCCAGGGAACAGGGATCCGAACCTACGAGCAGTACTTC. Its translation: CASSQGTGIRTYEQYF.

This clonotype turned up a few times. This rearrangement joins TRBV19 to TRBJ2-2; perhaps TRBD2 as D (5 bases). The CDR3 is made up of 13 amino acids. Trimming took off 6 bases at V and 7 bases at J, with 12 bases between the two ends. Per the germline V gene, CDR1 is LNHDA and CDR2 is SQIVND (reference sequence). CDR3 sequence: CASSQTNIGELFF. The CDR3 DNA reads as TGTGCCAGTAGCCAGACTAATATCGGGGAGCTGTTTTTT.

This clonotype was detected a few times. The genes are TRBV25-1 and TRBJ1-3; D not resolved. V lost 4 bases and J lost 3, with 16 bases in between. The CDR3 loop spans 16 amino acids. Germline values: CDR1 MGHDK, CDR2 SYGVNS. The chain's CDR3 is CASSAPGYVVGNTIYF. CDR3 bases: TGTGCCAGCAGTGCGCCAGGTTATGTGGTTGGAAACACCATATATTTT. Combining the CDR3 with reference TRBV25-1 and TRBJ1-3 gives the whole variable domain EADIYQTPRYLVIGTGKKITLECSQTMGHDKMYWYQQDPGMELHLIHYSYGVNSTEKGDLSSESTVSRIRTEHFPLTLESARPSHTSQYLCASSAPGYVVGNTIYFGEGSWLTVV.

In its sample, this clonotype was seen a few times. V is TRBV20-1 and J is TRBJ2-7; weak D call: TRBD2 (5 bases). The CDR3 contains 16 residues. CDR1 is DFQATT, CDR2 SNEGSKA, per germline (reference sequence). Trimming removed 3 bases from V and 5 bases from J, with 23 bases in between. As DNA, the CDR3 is TGCAGTGCTAGTGGACCTTACGCTCACTCCGGGGACGAGCAGTACTTC. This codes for CSASGPYAHSGDEQYF.